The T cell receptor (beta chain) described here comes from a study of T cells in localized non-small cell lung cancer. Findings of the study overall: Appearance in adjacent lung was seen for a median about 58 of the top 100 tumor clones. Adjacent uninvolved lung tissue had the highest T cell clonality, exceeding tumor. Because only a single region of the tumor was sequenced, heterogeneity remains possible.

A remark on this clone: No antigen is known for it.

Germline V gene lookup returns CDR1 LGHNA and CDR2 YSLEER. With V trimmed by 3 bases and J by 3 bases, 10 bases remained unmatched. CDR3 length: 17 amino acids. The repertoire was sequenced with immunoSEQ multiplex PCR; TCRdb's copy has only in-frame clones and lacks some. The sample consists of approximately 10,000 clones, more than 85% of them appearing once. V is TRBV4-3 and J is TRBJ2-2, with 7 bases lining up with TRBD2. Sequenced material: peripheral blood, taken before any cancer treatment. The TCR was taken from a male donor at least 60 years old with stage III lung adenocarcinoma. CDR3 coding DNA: TGCGCCAGCAGCCACGTGCGGGGCGGGAGCGACACCGGGGAGCTGTTTTTT. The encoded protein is CASSHVRGGSDTGELFF.